This T cell receptor beta chain was sequenced for a study of blood T cell repertoires in COVID-19. Overall study: The study drew acute and convalescent COVID-19 samples from the United States, Italy and Spain. Sources were T cells, B-cell-depleted T cells, or PBMCs; the material itself was cDNA or gDNA.

Profiling relied on immunoSEQ multiplex PCR, and the TCRdb table lists in-frame clones only, not all of them. The data show about 250,000 clones, about nine tenths seen once. Per the germline V gene, CDR1 is MDHEN and CDR2 is SYDVKM. The CDR3 is 12 residues long. Trimming cost V 2 bases and J 12 bases, with 8 bases left between them. Sequenced sample: peripheral blood. This chain connects TRBV28 to TRBJ1-6; no clear D. The receptor was derived from a woman between 55 and 75 years old who had recovered from COVID-19. In DNA form, the CDR3 reads TGTGCCAGCAGTTTAATGACACTACCCCTCCACTTT. Translating gives CASSLMTLPLHF.